The TCR beta chain under discussion was sequenced for a study of CD8+ T cells in alopecia areata. This sample's treatment: oral pan-JAK inhibitor, 5-10 mg twice daily. PBMCs yielded sorted CD4+ and CD8+ T cells. This clone was detected ten times or more. What it binds is not known. Following extraction, RNA underwent reverse transcription to cDNA, which served as the sequencing template. Repertoires were generated with immunoSEQ multiplex PCR, while TCRdb's copy carries only in-frame clones and drops some. The repertoire consists of more than 150,000 clones, with 51% occurring once and the leading ten covering around 10%. The study, taken as a whole, reports: The treated group had a single nonresponder, limiting CD8+ expansion-response conclusions. Normal scalp had lower clonality than lesional scalp, with alopecia totalis/universalis lesions showing this most strongly.

The J segment lost 7 bases and the V segment lost 2 bases, leaving 2 bases of the junction unmatched. The CDR3 runs to 14 residues. The germline CDR1 and CDR2 sequences are MRHNA and SNTAGT. This receptor was taken from a human donor with alopecia areata. The V call is TRBV6-4, the J call TRBJ2-4; 10 bases are shared with TRBD2. The source material was CD8+ T cells sorted from blood, sampled at week 52, from a patient treated with tofacitinib. This CDR3 is CASSDSGGANIQYF. CDR3 coding DNA: TGTGCCAGCAGTGACAGCGGGGGGGCCAACATTCAGTACTTC.